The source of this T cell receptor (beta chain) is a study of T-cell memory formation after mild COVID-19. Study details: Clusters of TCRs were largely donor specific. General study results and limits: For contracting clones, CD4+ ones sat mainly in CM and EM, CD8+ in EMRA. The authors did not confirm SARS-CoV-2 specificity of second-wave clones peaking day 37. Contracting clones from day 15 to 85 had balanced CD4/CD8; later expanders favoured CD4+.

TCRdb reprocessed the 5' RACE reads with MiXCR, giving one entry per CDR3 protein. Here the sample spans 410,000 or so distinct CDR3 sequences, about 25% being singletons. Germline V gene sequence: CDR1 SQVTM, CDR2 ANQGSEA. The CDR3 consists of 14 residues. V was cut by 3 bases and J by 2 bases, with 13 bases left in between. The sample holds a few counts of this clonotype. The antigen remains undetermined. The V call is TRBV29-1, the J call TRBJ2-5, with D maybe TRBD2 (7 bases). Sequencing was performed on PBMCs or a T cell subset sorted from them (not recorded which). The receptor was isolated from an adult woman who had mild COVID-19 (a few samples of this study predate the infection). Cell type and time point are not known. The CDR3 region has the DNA TGCAGCGTTGATAGGGGGGGAATTCAAGAGACCCAGTACTTC. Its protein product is CSVDRGGIQETQYF.